This T cell receptor beta chain was found in a study of T cell responses to AZD1222 COVID-19 vaccine. V lost 7 bases, J lost 2 bases, and 14 bases stayed unmatched. CDR3 size: 17 residues. Germline V gene lookup returns CDR1 MDHEN and CDR2 SYDVKM. Using immunoSEQ multiplex PCR, the repertoire was profiled, and TCRdb retains in-frame clones only, with some absent. The table includes 200,000 or so clones, 80% to 95% detected once. The receptor comes from an adult in good health. The material was peripheral blood, obtained on day 0 of AZD1222 vaccination. This chain connects TRBV28 to TRBJ2-7; TRBD1 matches 10 bases. The CDR3, as DNA: TGTGCCAGCACCCTGGGGGGGACAGGGGCTGCACCCTACGAGCAGTACTTC. Its translation: CASTLGGTGAAPYEQYF.